The sequence of this TCR beta chain was determined in a study of shared clonotypes between healthy human individuals. The V gene end was trimmed by 2 bases and the J gene end by 2 bases; junction bases not matched to a gene: 3. This CDR3 spans 15 amino acids. In germline, CDR1 is MNHEY, CDR2 SVGAGI. Regarding the study as a whole: The represented genetic and exposure-history diversity was limited by the small number of donors.

As to this clone: Its antigen is still unknown.

Sorted-subset replicate PCR reactions contained roughly 190 ng DNA, corresponding to about 30,000 T cell genomes. Produced via immunoSEQ multiplex PCR; TCRdb's table is partial and in-frame only. The data contain 300,000 to 400,000 clones, under 80% of them seen just once; the ten biggest clones take up 10%. Partitioning of CD4+ cells yielded a CD45RA+ naive subset and a CD45RA-negative memory subset. Sequencing was performed on memory CD4+ T cells sorted from blood. Subset: CD45RA-negative fraction. This receptor was identified in a man in his thirties or forties in good health. The gene calls are TRBV6-5 and TRBJ2-7; 10 bases match TRBD2. CDR3 residues: CASSYLSGRAYEQYF. CDR3 coding DNA: TGTGCCAGCAGTTACCTGAGCGGGAGGGCCTACGAGCAGTACTTC.